This record looks at one TCR beta chain sequence and its context. No antigen is known for it. This entry belongs to a study of OX40 agonist ivuxolimab in advanced cancers. Across the study: Subjects had a mean age of roughly 60 years, with a range of about 23 to 90; approximately 83% were male.

Study results and limitations: Researchers did not establish what antigens the expanded peripheral T cells target.

Repertoires were generated with immunoSEQ multiplex PCR, while TCRdb's copy carries only in-frame clones and drops some. The table includes 70,000 or so clones, approximately 82% detected once. The germline CDR1 and CDR2 sequences are SGDLS and YYNGEE. V shed 1 base, J shed 7 bases, and the junction held 7 bases outside the gene matches. The CDR3 is 16 residues long. The sequences come from CD4+ or CD8+ T cells sorted from blood, collected in a trial of the OX40 agonist ivuxolimab. The rearrangement links TRBV9 to TRBJ2-2; TRBD2 aligns across 10 bases. The sequence derives from an adult with an advanced solid tumor such as melanoma, head and neck, liver or kidney cancer. For the CDR3, the DNA is TGTGCCAGCAGCGTACAAGCGGGGGGGCTGAGCGGGGAGCTGTTTTTT. This sequence encodes CASSVQAGGLSGELFF. Full variable domain (missing parts from reference TRBV9 and TRBJ2-2): DSGVTQTPKHLITATGQRVTLRCSPRSGDLSVYWYQQSLDQGLQFLIQYYNGEERAKGNILERFSAQQFPDLHSELNLSSLELGDSALYFCASSVQAGGLSGELFFGEGSRLTVL.